Here is one T cell receptor (beta chain) with its context. This specimen belongs to a study of T cell changes during pregnancy in multiple sclerosis. The CDR3 has 13 amino acids. Trimming removed 1 base from V and 9 bases from J, with 13 bases in between. Per germline, CDR1 SQVTM and CDR2 ANQGSEA. Profiled with immunoSEQ multiplex PCR; TCRdb holds only in-frame clones, not every one. The table includes 80,000 to 100,000 clones, roughly 92% detected once. The chain is built from TRBV29-1 and TRBJ2-1; D possibly corresponds to TRBD2 (5 bases). Sequenced here: peripheral blood, sampled after pregnancy. This receptor was taken from a female donor with multiple sclerosis, enrolled in a pregnancy study. The CDR3 loop is CSVEGRLEGEQFF. The CDR3 DNA is TGCAGCGTTGAAGGGAGACTTGAGGGTGAGCAGTTCTTC.